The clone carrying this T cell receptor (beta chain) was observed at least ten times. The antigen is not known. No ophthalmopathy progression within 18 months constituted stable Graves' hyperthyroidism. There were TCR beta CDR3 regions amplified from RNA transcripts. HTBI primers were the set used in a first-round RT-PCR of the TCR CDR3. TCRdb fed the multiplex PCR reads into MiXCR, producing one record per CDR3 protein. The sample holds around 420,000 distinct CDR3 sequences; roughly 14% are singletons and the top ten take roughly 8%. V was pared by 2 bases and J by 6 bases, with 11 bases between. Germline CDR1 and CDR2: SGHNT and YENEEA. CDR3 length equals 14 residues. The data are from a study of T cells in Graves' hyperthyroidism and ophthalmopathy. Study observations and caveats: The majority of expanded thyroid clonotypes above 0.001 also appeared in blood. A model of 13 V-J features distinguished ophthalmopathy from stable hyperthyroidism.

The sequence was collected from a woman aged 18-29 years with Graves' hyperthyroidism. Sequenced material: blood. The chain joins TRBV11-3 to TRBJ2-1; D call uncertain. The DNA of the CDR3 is TGTGCCAGCAGCTTATATGGACGTAGCAATGAGCAGTTCTTC. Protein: CASSLYGRSNEQFF. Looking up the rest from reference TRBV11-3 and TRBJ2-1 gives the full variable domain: EAGVVQSPRYKIIEKKQPVAFWCNPISGHNTLYWYLQNLGQGPELLIRYENEEAVDDSQLPKDRFSAERLKGVDSTLKIQPAELGDSAVYLCASSLYGRSNEQFFGPGTRLTVL.